The 25 T cell receptor beta chains below were found in one sample sequenced in a study of CD4 T cells in relation to SARS-CoV-2 and coronaviruses (TCRdb year 2021). Antigens of these TCRs are unknown. CD4+ T cells from unexposed donors were collected before the COVID-19 pandemic (2011-2018). After more than 9 days of culture, CD4+ T cells were isolated with the EasySep CD4+ T cell isolation kit. The protocol used for the library was the immunoSEQ multiplex PCR assay. This immuneACCESS table, as held by TCRdb, lists in-frame sequences with V and J called but not all clones. Of the missing ones, under half trace to an unresolved V gene in checked studies; the others have no known cause. The sample yields 20,000 to 25,000 clones; about three quarters were counted once. Roughly 12% of the sample is held by the ten biggest clonotypes. The sequenced sample consisted of CD4+ T cells from PBMCs, cultured in vitro. These receptors were obtained from a human donor in good health.

The CDR3 region is CASSSTGGTQYF. The DNA of the CDR3 is TGTGCCAGCAGCTCGACGGGCGGGACCCAGTACTTC. This chain joins TRBV7-9 and TRBJ2-5; D unresolved. CDR1 SEHNR and CDR2 FQNEAQ come from the germline V gene (reference sequence). There are 12 residues in the CDR3. V was clipped by 4 bases and J by 7 bases, with 10 bases between them.

CDR3 protein: CASSYPGTGIYEQYF. The CDR3 region has the DNA TGTGCCAGCAGTTACCCCGGGACAGGGATATACGAGCAGTACTTC. The rearrangement links TRBV6-6 to TRBJ2-7, with 9 bases fitting TRBD1. V gave up 2 bases and J gave up 4 bases; unmatched junction bases: 6. The germline CDR1 and CDR2 sequences are MNHNY and SVGAGI (reference sequence). The CDR3 runs 15 residues.

This rearrangement joins TRBV9 to TRBJ2-5; perhaps TRBD1 as D (5 bases). Trimming removed 4 bases at V and 2 bases at J, with 12 bases between. The CDR3 runs to 14 residues. Germline CDR1 is SGDLS and CDR2 is YYNGEE. The CDR3 sequence is CASSPRQKQETQYF. DNA for the CDR3: TGTGCCAGCAGCCCCCGACAGAAACAAGAGACCCAGTACTTC.

The chain employs TRBV6-5 and TRBJ2-1, with D possibly being TRBD2 (5 bases). Germline CDR1 and CDR2: MNHEY and SVGAGI. The CDR3 loop spans 16 amino acids. The V end lost 4 bases, the J end lost 0 bases, and 13 bases lay between the germline ends. DNA for the CDR3: TGTGCCAGCAGTTGGGGAGAGGGATACTCCTACAATGAGCAGTTCTTC. Its translation is CASSWGEGYSYNEQFF.

This chain joins TRBV4-1 and TRBJ2-1, with TRBD2 matching over 13 bases. Trimming removed 4 bases from V and 4 bases from J; junction bases left unmatched: 7. The CDR3 is 17 amino acids. CDR1 and CDR2 (germline): MGHRA, YSYEKL. Here the CDR3 reads CASSRGGLAGVYNEQFF. The DNA for the CDR3 is TGCGCCAGCAGCCGGGGCGGACTAGCGGGAGTGTACAATGAGCAGTTCTTC.

The chain recombines TRBV6-5 with TRBJ1-5, with a weak D call TRBD1 (5 bases). V lost 2 bases to trimming and J lost 0 bases, with 11 bases between them. Germline loops: CDR1 MNHEY, CDR2 SVGAGI. This CDR3 region has 16 residues. CDR3: CASSYSWQGSNQPQHF. The CDR3 nucleotides read TGTGCCAGCAGTTACAGCTGGCAGGGTAGCAATCAGCCCCAGCATTTT.

The chain recombines TRBV28 with TRBJ2-7; 7 bases fit TRBD2. Per germline, CDR1 MDHEN and CDR2 SYDVKM. Trimming at V came to 3 bases and at J to 3 bases, leaving 5 bases not matched to a gene. The CDR3 loop spans 14 amino acids. CDR3 bases: TGTGCCAGCAGTTTGAGCGGGGAAATCTACGAGCAGTACTTC. It is translated as CASSLSGEIYEQYF.

This sequence joins TRBV19 and TRBJ1-5, with TRBD1 identical over 7 bases. The CDR3 consists of 13 residues. V gave up 5 bases and J gave up 7 bases; unmatched junction bases: 5. From germline, CDR1 is LNHDA and CDR2 SQIVND (reference sequence). Here the CDR3 reads CASSRQGQQPQHF. The DNA for the CDR3 is TGTGCCAGTAGTCGACAGGGACAGCAGCCCCAGCATTTT.

The chain carries TRBV28 and TRBJ2-7; 9 nucleotides line up with TRBD1. V was clipped by 3 bases and J by 2 bases; unmatched bases: 5. This CDR3 comprises 15 residues. Per the germline V gene, CDR1 is MDHEN and CDR2 is SYDVKM. The CDR3 coding sequence is TGTGCCAGCAGTTTTTCGGGACAGGGTCCCTACGAGCAGTACTTC. Translation: CASSFSGQGPYEQYF.

This sequence joins TRBV7-7 and TRBJ1-4; 11 bases map to TRBD1. The V gene's germline CDR1 is SSHAT and CDR2 FNYEAQ (reference sequence). The CDR3 runs to 20 residues. Losses at the gene ends were 2 bases for V and 0 bases for J; bases not matched to a gene: 11. This CDR3 is CASSLPPGQGAIATNEKLFF. CDR3 DNA sequence: TGTGCCAGCAGCTTACCCCCCGGACAGGGGGCGATCGCAACTAATGAAAAACTGTTTTTT. The full variable domain, its missing parts supplied by reference TRBV7-7 and TRBJ1-4, is GAGVSQSPRYKVTKRGQDVTLRCDPISSHATLYWYQQALGQGPEFLTYFNYEAQPDKSGLPSDRFSAERPEGSISTLTIQRTEQRDSAMYRCASSLPPGQGAIATNEKLFFGSGTQLSVL.

CDR3 DNA: TGCGCCAGCACCGACCGGGACAGAGGATATGGCTACACCTTC. Translating gives CASTDRDRGYGYTF. The chain recombines TRBV5-1 with TRBJ1-2; 7 bases match TRBD1. The CDR3 contains 14 residues. Germline loops: CDR1 SGHRS, CDR2 YFSETQ. The V segment lost 6 bases and the J segment 5 bases; nucleotides outside the gene matches: 10.

This chain joins TRBV28 and TRBJ1-4, with 8 positions matching TRBD1. The CDR3 is made up of 14 amino acids. V shed 8 bases and J 6 bases; nucleotides not matched to a gene: 8. Germline CDR1 reads MDHEN; CDR2 reads SYDVKM. CDR3 bases: TGTGCCAGCGGGAGGACAGGGCCTGATGAAAAACTGTTTTTT. It encodes CASGRTGPDEKLFF.

The chain has TRBV18 and TRBJ2-2, with a possible D match to TRBD2 (5 bases). V was clipped by 1 base and J by 4 bases, with 13 bases between them. Per germline, CDR1 KGHSH and CDR2 LQKENI. The CDR3 runs 16 residues. The CDR3 spells CASSPLGMVGTGELFF. DNA of the CDR3: TGTGCCAGCTCACCACTCGGGATGGTGGGCACCGGGGAGCTGTTTTTT.

The V call is TRBV11-2, the J call TRBJ1-2, with no clear D. The CDR3 length is 15 residues. Germline lookup yields CDR1 SGHAT and CDR2 FQNNGV. V lost 5 bases, J lost 2 bases, and 15 bases lay in between. The CDR3 region is CASSPHEGRNYGYTF. CDR3 DNA sequence: TGTGCCAGCAGCCCACACGAAGGAAGAAACTATGGCTACACCTTC.

The rearrangement links TRBV6-5 to TRBJ2-7; maybe TRBD2 (6 bases). The V and J ends lost 6 bases and 2 bases respectively, with 17 bases between them. Germline loops: CDR1 MNHEY, CDR2 SVGAGI. The CDR3 runs to 15 residues. This CDR3 is CASRRTGTFPYEQYF. The CDR3 bases are TGTGCCAGCAGACGTACCGGGACTTTTCCCTACGAGCAGTACTTC.

This clone was observed a handful of times. J is TRBJ1-6 and V is TRBV3-1 (or the pseudogene TRBV3-2), with 9 positions matching TRBD1. This CDR3 spans 18 amino acids. V trimming: 5 bases; J trimming: 7 bases; junction bases outside the gene matches: 15. In germline, CDR1 is LGHDT, CDR2 YNNKEL (reference sequence). CDR3: CASSFHFSGTGHNSPLHF. The CDR3 DNA sequence: TGTGCCAGCAGCTTTCATTTCTCCGGGACAGGGCACAATTCACCCCTCCACTTT.

The genes are TRBV19 and TRBJ2-1; unclear D gene. This CDR3 spans 16 amino acids. Germline loops: CDR1 LNHDA, CDR2 SQIVND (reference sequence). Trimming removed 1 base from V and 1 base from J, with 11 bases in between. The DNA of the CDR3 is TGTGCCAGTAGTATAGGGACGGTTTTGTCCTACAATGAGCAGTTCTTC. Translated, it gives CASSIGTVLSYNEQFF.

This clone has a handful of counts. V and J are TRBV3-1 (or the pseudogene TRBV3-2) and TRBJ2-1; TRBD2 matches at 7 bases. Germline assignment: CDR1 LGHDT and CDR2 YNNKEL (reference sequence). This CDR3 spans 16 amino acids. Trimming at V came to 5 bases and at J to 6 bases, leaving 13 bases not matched to a gene. The CDR3 protein is CASSFGRLAAGNEQFF. The DNA of the CDR3 is TGTGCCAGCAGCTTTGGGAGACTAGCCGCTGGCAATGAGCAGTTCTTC.

The chain links TRBV27 to TRBJ1-5; no clear D. Germline-derived CDR1 and CDR2 are MNHEY and SMNVEV (reference sequence). This CDR3 is 13 amino acids long. With 3 bases removed from V and 3 bases from J, the gap between germline ends came to 6 bases. This CDR3 reads CASSFGVNQPQHF. CDR3 coding DNA: TGTGCCAGCAGTTTTGGGGTCAATCAGCCCCAGCATTTT.

In DNA, the CDR3 is TGTGCCAGCAGCCCTCCACAGGGACCCTACAATGAGCAGTTCTTC. Protein sequence: CASSPPQGPYNEQFF. The J gene is TRBJ2-1, the V gene TRBV5-4; possibly TRBD1 for D (6 bases). V lost 4 bases and J lost 2, with 13 bases in between. From germline, CDR1 is SGHNT and CDR2 YYREEE (reference sequence). CDR3 length equals 15 residues.

The genes are TRBV9 and TRBJ2-7; D is ambiguous. V gave up 2 bases and J gave up 0 bases, with 12 bases separating them. From germline, CDR1 is SGDLS and CDR2 YYNGEE. CDR3 length: 15 residues. CDR3 amino acids: CASSVDARNSYEQYF. In nucleotides, the CDR3 is TGTGCCAGCAGCGTGGATGCCCGCAACTCCTACGAGCAGTACTTC. The complete variable domain, with remaining parts taken from reference TRBV9 and TRBJ2-7, reads DSGVTQTPKHLITATGQRVTLRCSPRSGDLSVYWYQQSLDQGLQFLIQYYNGEERAKGNILERFSAQQFPDLHSELNLSSLELGDSALYFCASSVDARNSYEQYFGPGTRLTVT.

V is TRBV6-2 or TRBV6-3 and J is TRBJ2-1, with TRBD2 matching over 8 bases. The CDR3 spans 14 residues. CDR1 and CDR2 from the germline V gene are MNHEY and SVGEGT. V lost 6 bases and J lost 4; bases outside the gene matches: 5. The CDR3 DNA reads as TGTGCCAGCAGCCCGGGACTAGAATACAATGAGCAGTTCTTC. This translates into CASSPGLEYNEQFF.

This sequence joins TRBV27 and TRBJ2-3; D is possibly TRBD1 (6 bases). This CDR3 has 15 amino acids. Germline V gene data show CDR1 as MNHEY and CDR2 as SMNVEV (reference sequence). V was pared by 2 bases and J by 3 bases, with 12 bases between. CDR3 nucleotides: TGTGCCAGCAGTTTAAGTTGGGGGCAGACAGATACGCAGTATTTT. This sequence encodes CASSLSWGQTDTQYF.

The rearrangement joins TRBV2 to TRBJ1-2; weak D call: TRBD1 (5 bases). Germline loops: CDR1 SNHLY, CDR2 FYNNEI. Trimming pared 5 bases from V and 5 bases from J, leaving 18 bases between. CDR3 size: 15 residues. The CDR3 nucleotides are TGTGCCAGCAGTTTAAGACAGAGAATGAGGTATGGCTACACCTTC. It yields the protein CASSLRQRMRYGYTF.

This chain links TRBV7-9 with TRBJ1-2; the D is unclear. The CDR3 has 12 residues. The germline V gene has CDR1 SEHNR and CDR2 FQNEAQ (reference sequence). The germline V and J ends were trimmed by 5 bases and 6 bases, with 10 bases remaining between them. This chain's CDR3 is CASSPRGDGYTF. CDR3 DNA: TGTGCCAGCAGCCCCAGAGGTGATGGCTACACCTTC.